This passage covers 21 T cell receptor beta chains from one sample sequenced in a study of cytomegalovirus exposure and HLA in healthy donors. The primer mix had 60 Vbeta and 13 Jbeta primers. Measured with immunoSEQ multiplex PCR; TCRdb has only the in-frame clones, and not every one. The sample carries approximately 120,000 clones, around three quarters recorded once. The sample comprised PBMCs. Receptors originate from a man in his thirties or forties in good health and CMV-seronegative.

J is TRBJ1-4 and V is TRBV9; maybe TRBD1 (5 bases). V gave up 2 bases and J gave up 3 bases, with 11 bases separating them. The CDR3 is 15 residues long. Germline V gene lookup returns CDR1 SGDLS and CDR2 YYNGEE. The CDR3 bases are TGTGCCAGCAGCGTGGAGGGGACGTCTAATGAAAAACTGTTTTTT. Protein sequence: CASSVEGTSNEKLFF.

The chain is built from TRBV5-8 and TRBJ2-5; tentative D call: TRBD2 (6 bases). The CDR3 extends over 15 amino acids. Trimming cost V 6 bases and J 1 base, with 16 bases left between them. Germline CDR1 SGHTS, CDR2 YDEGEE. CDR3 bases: TGTGCCAGCAATTCGCCCCGGGGGATCCAAGAGACCCAGTACTTC. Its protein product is CASNSPRGIQETQYF.

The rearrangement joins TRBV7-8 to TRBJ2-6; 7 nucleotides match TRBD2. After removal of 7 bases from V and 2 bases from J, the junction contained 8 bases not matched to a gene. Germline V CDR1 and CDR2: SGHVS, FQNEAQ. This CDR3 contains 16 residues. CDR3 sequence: CASTQTGGAGANVLTF. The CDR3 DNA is TGTGCCAGCACCCAAACGGGGGGTGCTGGGGCCAACGTCCTGACTTTC.

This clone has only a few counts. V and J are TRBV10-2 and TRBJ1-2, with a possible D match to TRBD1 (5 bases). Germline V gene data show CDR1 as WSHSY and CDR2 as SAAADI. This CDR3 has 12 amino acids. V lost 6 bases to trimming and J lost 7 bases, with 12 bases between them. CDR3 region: CASRPAGGGYTF. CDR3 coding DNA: TGCGCCAGCAGGCCTGCCGGGGGTGGCTACACCTTC.

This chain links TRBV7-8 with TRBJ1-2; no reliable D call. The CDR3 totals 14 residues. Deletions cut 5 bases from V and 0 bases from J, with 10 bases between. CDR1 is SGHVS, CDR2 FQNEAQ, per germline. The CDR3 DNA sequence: TGTGCCAGCAGCGTCGACATAGCTAACTATGGCTACACCTTC. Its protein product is CASSVDIANYGYTF.

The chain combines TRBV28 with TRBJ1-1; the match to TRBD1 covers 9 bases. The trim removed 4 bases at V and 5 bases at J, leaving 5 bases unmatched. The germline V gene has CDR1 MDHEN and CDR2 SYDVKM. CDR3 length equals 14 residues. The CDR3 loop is CASSYTGGRTEAFF. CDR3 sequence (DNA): TGTGCCAGCAGTTATACAGGGGGCAGGACTGAAGCTTTCTTT. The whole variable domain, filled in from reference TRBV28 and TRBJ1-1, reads DVKVTQSSRYLVKRTGEKVFLECVQDMDHENMFWYRQDPGLGLRLIYFSYDVKMKEKGDIPEGYSVSREKKERFSLILESASTNQTSMYLCASSYTGGRTEAFFGQGTRLTVV.

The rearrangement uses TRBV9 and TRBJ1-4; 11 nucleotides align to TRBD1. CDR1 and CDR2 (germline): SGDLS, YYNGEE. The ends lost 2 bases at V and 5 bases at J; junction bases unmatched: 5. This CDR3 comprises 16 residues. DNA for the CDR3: TGTGCCAGCAGCGTTGGAGGGACAGGGGGAAATGAAAAACTGTTTTTT. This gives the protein CASSVGGTGGNEKLFF.

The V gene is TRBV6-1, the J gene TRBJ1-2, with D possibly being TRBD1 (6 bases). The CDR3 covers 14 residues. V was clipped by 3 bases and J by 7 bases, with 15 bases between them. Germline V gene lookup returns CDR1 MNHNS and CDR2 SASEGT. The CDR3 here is CASSDPRTVIGYTF. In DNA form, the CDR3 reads TGTGCCAGCAGTGATCCGAGGACAGTAATTGGCTACACCTTC.

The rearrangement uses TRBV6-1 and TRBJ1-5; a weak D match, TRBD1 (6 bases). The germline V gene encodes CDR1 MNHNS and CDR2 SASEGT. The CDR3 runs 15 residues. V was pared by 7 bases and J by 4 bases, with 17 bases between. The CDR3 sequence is CASTNLGAGNQPQHF. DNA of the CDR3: TGTGCCAGCACCAACCTGGGGGCAGGGAATCAGCCCCAGCATTTT.

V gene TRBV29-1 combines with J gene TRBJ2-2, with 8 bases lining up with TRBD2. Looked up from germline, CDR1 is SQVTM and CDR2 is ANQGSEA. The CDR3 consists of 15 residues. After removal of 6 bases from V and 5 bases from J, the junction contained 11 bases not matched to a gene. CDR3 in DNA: TGCAGCGTGTCTCCTCCGGGACTAGAAACCGGGGAGCTGTTTTTT. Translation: CSVSPPGLETGELFF.

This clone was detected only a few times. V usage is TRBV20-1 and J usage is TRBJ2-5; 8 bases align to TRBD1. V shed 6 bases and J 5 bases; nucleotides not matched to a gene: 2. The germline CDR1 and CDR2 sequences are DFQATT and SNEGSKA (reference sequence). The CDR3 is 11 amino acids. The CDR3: CSADREETQYF. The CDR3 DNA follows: TGCAGTGCGGACAGGGAGGAGACCCAGTACTTC.

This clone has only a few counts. The CDR3 DNA is TGTGCCAGCAGCTTGGAACAGGGATACAATGAGCAGTTCTTC. Translation: CASSLEQGYNEQFF. The chain joins TRBV5-6 to TRBJ2-1; possibly TRBD1 for D (6 bases). The CDR3 covers 14 residues. V lost 0 bases and J lost 4, with 8 bases in between. Germline-derived CDR1 and CDR2 are SGHDT and YYEEEE.

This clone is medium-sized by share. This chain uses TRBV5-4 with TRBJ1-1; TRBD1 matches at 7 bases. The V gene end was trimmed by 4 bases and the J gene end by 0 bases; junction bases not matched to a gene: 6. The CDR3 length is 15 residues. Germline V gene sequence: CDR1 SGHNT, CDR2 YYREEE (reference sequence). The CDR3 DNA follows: TGTGCCAGCAGCCCTGGGACAGTCATGAACACTGAAGCTTTCTTT. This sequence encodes CASSPGTVMNTEAFF.

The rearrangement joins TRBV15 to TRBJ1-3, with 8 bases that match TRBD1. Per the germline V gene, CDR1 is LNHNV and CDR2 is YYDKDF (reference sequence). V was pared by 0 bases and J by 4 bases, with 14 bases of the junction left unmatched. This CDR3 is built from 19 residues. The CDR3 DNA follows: TGTGCCACCAGCAGAGATTATAGAGGGCAGGGGGCGGGCGGAAACACCATATATTTT. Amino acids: CATSRDYRGQGAGGNTIYF.

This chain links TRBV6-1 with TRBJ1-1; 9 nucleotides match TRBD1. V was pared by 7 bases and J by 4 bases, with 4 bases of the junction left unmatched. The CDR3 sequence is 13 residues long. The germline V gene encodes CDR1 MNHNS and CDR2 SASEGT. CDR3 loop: CASTKDRGTEAFF. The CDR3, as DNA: TGTGCCAGCACCAAGGACAGGGGCACTGAAGCTTTCTTT.

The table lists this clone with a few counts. CDR3 in amino acids: CASSLGTGNQPQHF. The CDR3 nucleotides are TGTGCCAGCAGCCTCGGGACAGGCAATCAGCCCCAGCATTTT. V usage is TRBV14 and J usage is TRBJ1-5; the match to TRBD1 covers 7 bases. The CDR3 covers 14 residues. Germline V CDR1 and CDR2: SGHDN, FVKESK. The junction had 2 bases not matched to a gene; V was cut back by 4 bases and J by 2 bases. The variable domain in full, completed from reference TRBV14 and TRBJ1-5, reads EAGVTQFPSHSVIEKGQTVTLRCDPISGHDNLYWYRRVMGKEIKFLLHFVKESKQDESGMPNNRFLAERTGGTYSTLKVQPAELEDSGVYFCASSLGTGNQPQHFGDGTRLSIL.

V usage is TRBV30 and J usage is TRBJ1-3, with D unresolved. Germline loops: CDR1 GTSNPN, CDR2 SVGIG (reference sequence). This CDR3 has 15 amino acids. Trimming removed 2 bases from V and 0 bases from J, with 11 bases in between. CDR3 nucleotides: TGTGCCTGGAGTCCCCGAGGGAGCTCTGGAAACACCATATATTTT. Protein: CAWSPRGSSGNTIYF.

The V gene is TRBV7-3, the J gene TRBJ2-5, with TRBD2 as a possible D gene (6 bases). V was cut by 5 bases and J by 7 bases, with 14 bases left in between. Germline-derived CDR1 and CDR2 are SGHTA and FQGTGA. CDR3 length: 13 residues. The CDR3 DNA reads TGTGCCAGCAGCCTAAAACATAGCGGGACCCAGTACTTC. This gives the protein CASSLKHSGTQYF.

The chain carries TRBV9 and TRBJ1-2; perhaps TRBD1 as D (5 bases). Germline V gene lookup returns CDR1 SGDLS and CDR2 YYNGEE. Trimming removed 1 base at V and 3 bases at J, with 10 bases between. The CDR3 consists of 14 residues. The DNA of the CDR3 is TGTGCCAGCAGCGTACTTCCACAGGACTATGGCTACACCTTC. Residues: CASSVLPQDYGYTF.

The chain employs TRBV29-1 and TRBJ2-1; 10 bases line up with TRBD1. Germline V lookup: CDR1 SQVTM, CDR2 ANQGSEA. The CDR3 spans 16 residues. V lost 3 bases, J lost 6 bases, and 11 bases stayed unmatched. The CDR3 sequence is CSVDKGGQGRRNEQFF. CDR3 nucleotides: TGCAGCGTTGATAAAGGGGGACAGGGGAGACGCAATGAGCAGTTCTTC.

CDR3 nucleotides: TGTGCCAGCAGGCCCCCGACGGCAGGGCATAATGAAAAACTGTTTTTT. Its protein is CASRPPTAGHNEKLFF. The chain employs TRBV6-6 and TRBJ1-4, with a weak D call TRBD1 (5 bases). The germline V gene has CDR1 MNHNY and CDR2 SVGAGI (reference sequence). V lost 6 bases, J lost 4 bases, and 18 bases lay in between. The CDR3 spans 16 residues.